The present entry profiles one TCR beta chain with its context. What it recognizes is unknown. The sample belongs to a study of cytomegalovirus exposure and HLA in healthy donors. Study overall: Findings of an earlier analysis included more than 90 million unique TCR beta sequences from 200 million or so T cells. Study-level points and caveats: In a later analysis, HLA-associated TCR beta chains were more clonally expanded than equally common others. Prediction of most subjects' HLA-A and HLA-B alleles by TCR beta sequences was reportedly accurate.

The PCR employed 60 Vbeta primers together with 13 Jbeta primers. This table comes from immunoSEQ multiplex PCR, and its TCRdb copy is limited to in-frame clones, with some not included. The repertoire holds about 190,000 clones, with 81% as singletons. The receptor comes from a man aged 50-60 years in good health and CMV-seronegative. Sequencing input: PBMCs.

The chain's CDR3 is CASTPVWSSYNSPLHF. CDR3 nucleotides: TGTGCCAGTACCCCCGTTTGGAGCTCCTATAATTCACCCCTCCACTTT. The genes are TRBV19 and TRBJ1-6; D gene unclear. The CDR3 is 16 residues long. CDR1 and CDR2 from the germline V gene are LNHDA and SQIVND (reference sequence). The germline V and J ends were trimmed by 7 bases and 0 bases, with 13 bases remaining between them.